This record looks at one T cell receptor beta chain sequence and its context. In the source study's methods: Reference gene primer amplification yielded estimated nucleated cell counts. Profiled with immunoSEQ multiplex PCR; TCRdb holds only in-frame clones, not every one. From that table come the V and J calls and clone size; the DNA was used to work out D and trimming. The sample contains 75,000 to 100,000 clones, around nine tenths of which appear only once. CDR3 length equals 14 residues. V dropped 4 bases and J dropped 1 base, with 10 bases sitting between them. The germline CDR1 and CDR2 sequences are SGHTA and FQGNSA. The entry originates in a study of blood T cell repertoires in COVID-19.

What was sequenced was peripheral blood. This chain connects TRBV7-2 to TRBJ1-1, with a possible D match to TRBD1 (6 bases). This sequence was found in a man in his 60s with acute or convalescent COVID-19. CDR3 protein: CASSSMTGNTEAFF. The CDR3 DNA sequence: TGTGCCAGCAGCTCCATGACAGGGAACACTGAAGCTTTCTTT.